The 27 T cell receptor beta chains listed next were all sequenced from one sample in a study of T cell repertoires and HLA-DP antigens. Their antigen targets remain unknown. Sequenced by immunoSEQ multiplex PCR; TCRdb stores in-frame clones only, minus some. This table holds some 110,000 clones, approximately 92% found once. The source material was CD4+ T cells from PBMCs. Every receptor here comes from a woman under 30 in good health and CMV-seronegative.

This rearrangement joins TRBV6-1 to TRBJ2-7; TRBD1 matches at 8 bases. Trimming removed 6 bases from V and 4 bases from J; junction bases left unmatched: 11. The CDR3 is 15 amino acids. Germline values: CDR1 MNHNS, CDR2 SASEGT. CDR3 nucleotide sequence: TGTGCCAGCAGGCTAGCTGGGACAGGCCGATACGAGCAGTACTTC. Its translation: CASRLAGTGRYEQYF.

This sequence joins TRBV7-2 and TRBJ2-1; 10 bases agree with TRBD2. The V gene's germline CDR1 is SGHTA and CDR2 FQGNSA. The CDR3 covers 18 residues. V lost 2 bases to trimming and J lost 7 bases; unmatched junction nucleotides: 14. CDR3 loop: CASSLTPQPSGRGNEQFF. The CDR3 bases are TGTGCCAGCAGCTTAACCCCCCAACCTAGCGGGAGAGGTAATGAGCAGTTCTTC.

The rearrangement joins TRBV5-5 to TRBJ2-7; 9 bases are shared with TRBD1. The CDR3 runs 14 residues. Germline lookup yields CDR1 SGHKS and CDR2 YYEKEE (reference sequence). J gave up 3 bases and V 2 bases, and 3 bases lay outside the gene matches. CDR3 nucleotide sequence: TGTGCCAGCAGCTTTCTGGGACAGGGCTACGAGCAGTACTTC. Protein product: CASSFLGQGYEQYF.

The chain combines TRBV19 with TRBJ1-1; D perhaps matches TRBD1 (5 bases). Germline V gene sequence: CDR1 LNHDA, CDR2 SQIVND (reference sequence). V dropped 7 bases and J dropped 4 bases, with 19 bases sitting between them. The CDR3 runs 15 residues. The CDR3 bases are TGTGCCAGTAACCCCTGGGGGGACCTGAGCACTGAAGCTTTCTTT. Residues: CASNPWGDLSTEAFF.

The chain recombines TRBV7-3 with TRBJ2-5; 8 bases match TRBD1. The germline gives CDR1 SGHTA, CDR2 FQGTGA. Unmatched junction bases numbered 2, after V lost 4 bases and J lost 4 bases. The CDR3 extends over 13 amino acids. CDR3: CASSYDRGETQYF. CDR3 DNA sequence: TGTGCCAGCAGCTATGACAGGGGAGAGACCCAGTACTTC.

The table lists this clone with a count of one. The chain uses TRBV28 and TRBJ2-5; maybe TRBD1 (5 bases). This CDR3 comprises 17 residues. Germline V gene data show CDR1 as MDHEN and CDR2 as SYDVKM. Trimming removed 4 bases at V and 2 bases at J, with 20 bases between. CDR3 sequence (DNA): TGTGCCAGCAGTTCCTCACCCCCCCCAGGGCCTCAAGAGACCCAGTACTTC. It translates to CASSSSPPPGPQETQYF.

The rearrangement joins TRBV10-3 to TRBJ2-3; TRBD1 aligns across 8 bases. The CDR3 length is 15 residues. Germline CDR1 ENHRY, CDR2 SYGVKD. J lost 1 base, V lost 8 bases, and 8 bases had no gene match. The CDR3 DNA is TGTGCCATCCGAAGTTCGGACAGGGGCACAGATACGCAGTATTTT. Its translation is CAIRSSDRGTDTQYF.

This chain links TRBV30 with TRBJ2-1; D gene uncertain. Per the germline V gene, CDR1 is GTSNPN and CDR2 is SVGIG (reference sequence). This CDR3 region has 12 residues. The V end was cut by 1 base, the J end by 5 bases, with 6 bases between. CDR3 coding DNA: TGTGCCTGGAGTGGAGGCCACAATGAGCAGTTCTTC. Translating gives CAWSGGHNEQFF.

This sequence joins TRBV5-8 and TRBJ1-1; D is ambiguous. This CDR3 spans 15 amino acids. Germline values: CDR1 SGHTS, CDR2 YDEGEE. Trimming removed 1 base at V and 1 base at J, with 11 bases between. The CDR3 DNA reads TGTGCCAGCAGCTTGATTGGGTGGGGGAACACTGAAGCTTTCTTT. Its protein product is CASSLIGWGNTEAFF. Complete variable domain (other parts from reference TRBV5-8 and TRBJ1-1): EAGVTQSPTHLIKTRGQQATLRCSPISGHTSVYWYQQALGLGLQFLLWYDEGEERNRGNFPPRFSGRQFPNYSSELNVNALELEDSALYLCASSLIGWGNTEAFFGQGTRLTVV.

The CDR3 coding sequence is TGTGCCAGCAGCTTAAGACTGAGCTCCTACAATGAGCAGTTCTTC. This gives the protein CASSLRLSSYNEQFF. V gene TRBV7-2 combines with J gene TRBJ2-1, with D unclear. This CDR3 has 15 amino acids. Trimming pared 2 bases from V and 0 bases from J, leaving 8 bases between. Germline V gene lookup returns CDR1 SGHTA and CDR2 FQGNSA.

This clone has only a few counts. The gene calls are TRBV7-9 and TRBJ2-7; 8 bases align to TRBD2. This CDR3 is 15 amino acids long. Germline V lookup: CDR1 SEHNR, CDR2 FQNEAQ (reference sequence). With 3 bases clipped from V and 2 bases from J, the junction kept 6 bases outside the gene matches. In DNA form, the CDR3 reads TGTGCCAGCAGCTTGCCAAGCGGGAGCCCCTACGAGCAGTACTTC. Translated: CASSLPSGSPYEQYF.

This chain connects TRBV6-5 to TRBJ1-5; D not certain. Trimming shortened V by 2 bases and J by 5 bases, and 10 bases separated the two germline ends. CDR3 length equals 14 residues. CDR1 and CDR2 (germline): MNHEY, SVGAGI. CDR3 coding DNA: TGTGCCAGCAGTTACAGGGTTGTTCATCAGCCCCAGCATTTT. It codes for CASSYRVVHQPQHF.

A single count supports this clone. The chain couples TRBV14 to TRBJ2-1, with 7 bases lining up with TRBD2. Losses at the gene ends were 4 bases for V and 5 bases for J; bases not matched to a gene: 14. Germline values: CDR1 SGHDN, CDR2 FVKESK. The CDR3 contains 17 residues. The CDR3 here is CASSRVPWREPNNEQFF. CDR3 nucleotide sequence: TGTGCCAGCAGCCGGGTCCCGTGGCGGGAGCCTAACAATGAGCAGTTCTTC.

The chain links TRBV27 to TRBJ2-7, with 9 nucleotides matching TRBD1. V trimming: 5 bases; J trimming: 4 bases; junction bases outside the gene matches: 9. CDR3 length: 15 residues. Looked up from germline, CDR1 is MNHEY and CDR2 is SMNVEV (reference sequence). The CDR3 DNA is TGTGCCAGCAGTCCCCGGGACAGGGAGGGTTACGAGCAGTACTTC. It specifies CASSPRDREGYEQYF.

V and J are TRBV28 and TRBJ1-5, with D possibly TRBD1 on 5 matching bases. Germline CDR1 and CDR2: MDHEN and SYDVKM. This CDR3 contains 18 residues. Between the trimmed V and J ends, which lost 6 bases and 0 bases, there was a span of 21 bases. This CDR3 reads CASSSGSRGYYSNQPQHF. The CDR3 DNA reads TGTGCCAGCAGCTCAGGGTCCCGTGGATATTATAGCAATCAGCCCCAGCATTTT.

The chain combines TRBV10-3 with TRBJ2-7; D call uncertain. Germline CDR1 reads ENHRY; CDR2 reads SYGVKD. With 2 bases removed from V and 4 bases from J, the gap between germline ends came to 9 bases. The CDR3 runs to 13 residues. The CDR3 loop is CAISETGRYEQYV. In DNA form, the CDR3 reads TGTGCCATCAGTGAGACCGGGCGATACGAGCAGTACGTC.

The chain uses TRBV28 and TRBJ2-3; D may be TRBD1 (6 bases). This CDR3 comprises 15 residues. Germline lookup yields CDR1 MDHEN and CDR2 SYDVKM. The V and J ends lost 7 bases and 8 bases respectively, with 22 bases between them. CDR3 in DNA: TGTGCCAGCACTCCGGGACACCGGCGAGAGGGTACGCAGTATTTT. This translates into CASTPGHRREGTQYF.

The genes are TRBV9 and TRBJ2-5; 7 bases are a match to TRBD1. Germline V gene data show CDR1 as SGDLS and CDR2 as YYNGEE. This CDR3 contains 15 residues. V shed 0 bases, J shed 0 bases, and the junction held 2 bases outside the gene matches. CDR3 region: CASSVGTGYQETQYF. CDR3 nucleotide sequence: TGTGCCAGCAGCGTAGGGACAGGTTACCAAGAGACCCAGTACTTC.

V and J are TRBV7-8 and TRBJ1-5; TRBD1 is a possible D gene (5 bases). CDR3 length equals 16 residues. The V end lost 5 bases, the J end lost 0 bases, and 14 bases lay between the germline ends. Germline CDR1 reads SGHVS; CDR2 reads FQNEAQ. The CDR3, as DNA: TGTGCCAGCAGCCCTCAGGGCCTTAATAGCAATCAGCCCCAGCATTTT. This encodes CASSPQGLNSNQPQHF.

This chain links TRBV7-6 with TRBJ2-2; D unresolved. V was cut by 6 bases and J by 4 bases, with 6 bases left in between. Germline V CDR1 and CDR2: SGHVS, FNYEAQ. The CDR3 consists of 12 residues. The CDR3 DNA sequence: TGTGCCAGCAGGGACCCCACCGGGGAGCTGTTTTTT. Its protein product is CASRDPTGELFF.

The V call is TRBV5-1, the J call TRBJ2-1, with 7 nucleotides matching TRBD2. Germline V CDR1 and CDR2: SGHRS, YFSETQ. The ends lost 1 base at V and 0 bases at J; junction bases unmatched: 4. This CDR3 is 16 amino acids long. CDR3 in DNA: TGCGCCAGCAGCTTGAACGGGGGGAGCTCCTACAATGAGCAGTTCTTC. Protein: CASSLNGGSSYNEQFF.

This clone is a singleton in its sample. CDR3 region: CASRRSRDRGRGYTF. CDR3 bases: TGTGCCAGCAGACGTAGCCGGGACAGGGGTCGGGGCTACACCTTC. V and J are TRBV6-5 and TRBJ1-2, with 10 bases identical to TRBD1. Germline V gene sequence: CDR1 MNHEY, CDR2 SVGAGI. The J segment lost 8 bases and the V segment lost 6 bases, leaving 12 bases of the junction unmatched. This CDR3 has 15 amino acids.

The rearrangement uses TRBV11-3 and TRBJ2-3; D gene unclear. The CDR3 length is 15 residues. V lost 1 base and J lost 4, with 12 bases in between. Germline assignment: CDR1 SGHNT and CDR2 YENEEA. CDR3 sequence (DNA): TGTGCCAGCAGCTTAGCAGCCAACCGTCCAGATACGCAGTATTTT. Translation: CASSLAANRPDTQYF.

Comments on this clone: At one end, the junction sequence differs from germline, possibly due to a read error. The J gene is TRBJ2-5, the V gene TRBV7-7; 8 bases map to TRBD2. The CDR3 contains 17 residues. CDR1 and CDR2 (germline): SSHAT, FNYEAQ (reference sequence). The CDR3 region has the DNA TGTGCTAGCAGCTTAGGCGTTAATAGCGGGGATCAAGAGACCCAGTACTTC. Amino acid sequence: CASSLGVNSGDQETQYF.

The V call is TRBV9, the J call TRBJ2-1; D not resolved. V was trimmed by 4 bases and J by 2 bases, leaving 19 bases between them. The germline CDR1 and CDR2 sequences are SGDLS and YYNGEE. The CDR3 runs to 17 residues. CDR3 amino acids: CASSPHLTFLTYNEQFF. Written as DNA, the CDR3 is TGTGCCAGCAGCCCCCACCTGACGTTCCTGACCTACAATGAGCAGTTCTTC.

The chain combines TRBV5-6 with TRBJ1-1, with 9 bases aligning to TRBD1. Per germline, CDR1 SGHDT and CDR2 YYEEEE. This CDR3 contains 15 residues. Trimming at V came to 2 bases and at J to 0 bases, leaving 2 bases not matched to a gene. This CDR3 reads CASSFGTGMNTEAFF. CDR3 nucleotide sequence: TGTGCCAGCAGCTTTGGGACAGGGATGAACACTGAAGCTTTCTTT.

This clone has a single count. The chain carries TRBV6-1 and TRBJ2-5; the D gene could be TRBD1 or TRBD2 (7 bases each). Per the germline V gene, CDR1 is MNHNS and CDR2 is SASEGT. The CDR3 is made up of 14 amino acids. The V end lost 5 bases, the J end lost 3 bases, and 13 bases lay between the germline ends. CDR3 coding DNA: TGTGCCAGCAGTTCACAGGGGAGGGAAGAGACCCAGTACTTC. Protein: CASSSQGREETQYF.